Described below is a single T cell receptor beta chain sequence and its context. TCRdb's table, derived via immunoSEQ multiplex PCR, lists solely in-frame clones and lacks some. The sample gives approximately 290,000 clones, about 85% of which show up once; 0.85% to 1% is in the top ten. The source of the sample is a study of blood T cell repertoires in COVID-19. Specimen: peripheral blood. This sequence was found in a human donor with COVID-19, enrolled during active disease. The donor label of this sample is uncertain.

The CDR3 region is CASYLTGVGNTIYF. DNA of the CDR3: TGTGCCAGCTACCTAACAGGGGTCGGAAACACCATATATTTT. The chain is built from TRBV19 and TRBJ1-3, with 7 bases that match TRBD1. V lost 9 bases and J lost 4; bases outside the gene matches: 9. The CDR3 runs 14 residues. The germline V gene encodes CDR1 LNHDA and CDR2 SQIVND (reference sequence).